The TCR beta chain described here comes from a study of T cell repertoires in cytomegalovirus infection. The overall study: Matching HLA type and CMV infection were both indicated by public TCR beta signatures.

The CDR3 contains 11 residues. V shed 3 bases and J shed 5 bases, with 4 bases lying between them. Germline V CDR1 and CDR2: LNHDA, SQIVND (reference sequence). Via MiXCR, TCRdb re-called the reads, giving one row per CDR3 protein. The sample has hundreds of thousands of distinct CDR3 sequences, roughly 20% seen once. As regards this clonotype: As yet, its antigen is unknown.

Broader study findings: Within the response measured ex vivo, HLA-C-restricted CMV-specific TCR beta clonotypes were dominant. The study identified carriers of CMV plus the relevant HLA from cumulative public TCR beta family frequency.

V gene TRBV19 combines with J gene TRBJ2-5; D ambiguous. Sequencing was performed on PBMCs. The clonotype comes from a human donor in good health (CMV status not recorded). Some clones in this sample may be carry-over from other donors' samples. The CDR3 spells CASSMLETQYF. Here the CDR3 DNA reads TGTGCCAGTAGTATGCTCGAGACCCAGTACTTC.